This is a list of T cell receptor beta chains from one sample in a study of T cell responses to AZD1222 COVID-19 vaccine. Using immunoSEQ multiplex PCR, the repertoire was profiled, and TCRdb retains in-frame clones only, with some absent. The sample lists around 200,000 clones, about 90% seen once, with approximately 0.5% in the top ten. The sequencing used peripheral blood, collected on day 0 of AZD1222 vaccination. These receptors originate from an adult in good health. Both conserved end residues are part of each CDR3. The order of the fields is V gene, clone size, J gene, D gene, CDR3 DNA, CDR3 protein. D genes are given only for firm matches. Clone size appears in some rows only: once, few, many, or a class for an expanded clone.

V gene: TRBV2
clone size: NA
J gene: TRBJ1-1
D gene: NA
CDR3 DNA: TGTGCCAGCAGTGCTTGGACAGTGAACACTGAAGCTTTCTTT
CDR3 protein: CASSAWTVNTEAFF

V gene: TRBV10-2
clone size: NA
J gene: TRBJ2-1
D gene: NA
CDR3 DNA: TGCGCCAGCAGTGTAACTGGGGAGCAGTTCTTC
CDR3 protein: CASSVTGEQFF

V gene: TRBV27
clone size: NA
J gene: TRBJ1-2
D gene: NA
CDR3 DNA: TGTGCCAGCAGTTTATCGGGCCTCGTGGGCACCTATGGCTACACCTTC
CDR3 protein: CASSLSGLVGTYGYTF

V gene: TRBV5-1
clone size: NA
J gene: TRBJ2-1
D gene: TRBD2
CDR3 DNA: TGCGCCAGCAGCTTGGAACTAGCGGGAGCCGAGCAGTTCTTC
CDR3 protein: CASSLELAGAEQFF

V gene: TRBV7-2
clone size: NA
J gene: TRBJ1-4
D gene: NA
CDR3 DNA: TGTGCCAGCAGCTTAGTTTCCGGTGAAAAACTGTTTTTT
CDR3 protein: CASSLVSGEKLFF

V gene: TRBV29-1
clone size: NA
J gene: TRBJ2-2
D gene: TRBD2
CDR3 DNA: TGCAGCGTTGAAACTAGGCCCACTAGCGGGGGGGTTTACACCGGGGAGCTGTTTTTT
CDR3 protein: CSVETRPTSGGVYTGELFF

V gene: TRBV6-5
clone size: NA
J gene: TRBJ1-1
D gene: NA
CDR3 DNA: TGTGCCAGCAGGGGTCGAGACACTGAAGCTTTCTTT
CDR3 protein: CASRGRDTEAFF

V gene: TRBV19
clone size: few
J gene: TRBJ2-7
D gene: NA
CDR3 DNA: TGTGCCAGTAGTATCGCGCAGGTTGCGACCTACGAGCAGTACTTC
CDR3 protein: CASSIAQVATYEQYF

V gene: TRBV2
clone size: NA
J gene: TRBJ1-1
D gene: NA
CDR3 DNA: TGTGCCAGCAGTGATAAGGGAATGAACACTGAAGCTTTCTTT
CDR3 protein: CASSDKGMNTEAFF

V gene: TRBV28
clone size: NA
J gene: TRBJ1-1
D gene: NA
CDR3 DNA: TGTGCCAGCAGTCCACCAGGGAACACTGAAGCTTTCTTT
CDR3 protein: CASSPPGNTEAFF

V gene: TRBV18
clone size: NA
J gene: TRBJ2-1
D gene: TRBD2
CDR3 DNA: TGTGCCAGCTCACCAAGAGGCTCGAAACTAGCGGGAGATTGGAATGAGCAGTTCTTC
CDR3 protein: CASSPRGSKLAGDWNEQFF

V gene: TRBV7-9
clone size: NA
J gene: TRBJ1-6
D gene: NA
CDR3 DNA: TGTGCCAGCAGCTTAGAAAGGGCGACGAGGCCCTTGAATTCACCCCTCCACTTT
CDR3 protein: CASSLERATRPLNSPLHF

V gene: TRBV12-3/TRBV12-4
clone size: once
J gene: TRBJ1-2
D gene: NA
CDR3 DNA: TGTGCCAGCAGTTCCCCAGCTAACTATGGCTACACCTTC
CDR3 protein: CASSSPANYGYTF

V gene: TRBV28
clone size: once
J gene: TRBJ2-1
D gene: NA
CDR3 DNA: TGTGCCAGCAGCCTCACAGGCCTCTCCTACAATGAGCAGTTCTTC
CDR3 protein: CASSLTGLSYNEQFF

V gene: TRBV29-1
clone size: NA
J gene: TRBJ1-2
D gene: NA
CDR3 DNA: TGCAGCGCTAGGGATCCCTTCGATGGCTACACCTTC
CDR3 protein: CSARDPFDGYTF

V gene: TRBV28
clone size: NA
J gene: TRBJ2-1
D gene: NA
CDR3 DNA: TGTGCCAGCAGTTTATGGGGCGATGAGCAGTTCTTC
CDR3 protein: CASSLWGDEQFF

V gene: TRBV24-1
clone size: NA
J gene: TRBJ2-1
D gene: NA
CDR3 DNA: TGTGCCACCAGTGATTATGGGCTAGCAAGGGCCAATGAGCAGTTCTTC
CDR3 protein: CATSDYGLARANEQFF

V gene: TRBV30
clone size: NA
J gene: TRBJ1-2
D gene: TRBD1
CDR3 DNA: TGTGCCTGGAGTCCTGGGACAGGGGGTAACTATGGCTACACCTTC
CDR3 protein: CAWSPGTGGNYGYTF

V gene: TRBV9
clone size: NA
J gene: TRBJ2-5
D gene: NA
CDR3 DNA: TGTGCCAGCAGCGTAGAGGGCCAAGAGACCCAGTACTTC
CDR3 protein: CASSVEGQETQYF

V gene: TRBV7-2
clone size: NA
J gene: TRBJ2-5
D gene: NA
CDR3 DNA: TGTGCCAGCAGCTACGAGCCCGGGACGCTGAGGGGAGAGACCCAGTACTTC
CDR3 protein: CASSYEPGTLRGETQYF

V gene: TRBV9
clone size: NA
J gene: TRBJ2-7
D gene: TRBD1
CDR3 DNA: TGTGCCAGCAGCGTAGACGGGACAGCTTACTACGAGCAGTACTTC
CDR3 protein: CASSVDGTAYYEQYF

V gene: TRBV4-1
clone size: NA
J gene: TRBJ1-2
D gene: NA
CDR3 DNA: TGCGCCAGCCATGGGATAACGAGGGTAGGGTATGGCTACACCTTC
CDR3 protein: CASHGITRVGYGYTF

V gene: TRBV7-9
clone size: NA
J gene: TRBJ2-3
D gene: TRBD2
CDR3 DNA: TGTGCCAGCAGCTCCCGGGGGGACGATACGCAGTATTTT
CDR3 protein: CASSSRGDDTQYF

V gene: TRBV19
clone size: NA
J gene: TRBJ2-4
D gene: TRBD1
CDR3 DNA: TGTGCCAGTAGTATAAGCCAGGGGGACAGTTTGGACATTCAGTACTTC
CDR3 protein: CASSISQGDSLDIQYF

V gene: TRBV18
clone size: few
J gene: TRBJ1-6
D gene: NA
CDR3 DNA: TGTGCCAGCTCACCTATTGACCGTGAGGATTCACCCCTCCACTTT
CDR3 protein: CASSPIDREDSPLHF

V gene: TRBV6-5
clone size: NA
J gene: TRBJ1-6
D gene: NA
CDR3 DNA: TGTGCCAGCTCTGGCAGCCAAAAGAATTCACCCCTCCACTTT
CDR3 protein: CASSGSQKNSPLHF

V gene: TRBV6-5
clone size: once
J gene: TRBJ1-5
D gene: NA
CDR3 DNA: TGTGCCAGCAGTTACGTCCGGGGGAATCAGCCCCAGCATTTT
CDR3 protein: CASSYVRGNQPQHF

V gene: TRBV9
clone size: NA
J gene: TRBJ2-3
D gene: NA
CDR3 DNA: TGTGCCAGCAGCGCGGGGGATCTCACAGATACGCAGTATTTT
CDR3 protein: CASSAGDLTDTQYF

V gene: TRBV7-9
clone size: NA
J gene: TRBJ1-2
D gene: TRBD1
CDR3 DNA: TGTGCCAGCAGCTTCCTGGACAGGGAGGTTCGTGGCTACACCTTC
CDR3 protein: CASSFLDREVRGYTF

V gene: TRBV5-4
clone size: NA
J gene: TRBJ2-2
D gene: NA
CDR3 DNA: TGTGCCAGCAGACCCCGGGGGCAGGGGAAGGATACCGGGGAGCTGTTTTTT
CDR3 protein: CASRPRGQGKDTGELFF

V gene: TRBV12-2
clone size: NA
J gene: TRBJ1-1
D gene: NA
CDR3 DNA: TGTGCAAGTCGCGAGCAACACCGACGGGACACTGAAGCTTTCTTT
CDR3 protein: CASREQHRRDTEAFF

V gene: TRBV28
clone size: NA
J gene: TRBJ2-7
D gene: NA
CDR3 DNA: TGTGCCAGCAGTCTTACACGGTCCAGGACCGAGCAGTACTTC
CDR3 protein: CASSLTRSRTEQYF

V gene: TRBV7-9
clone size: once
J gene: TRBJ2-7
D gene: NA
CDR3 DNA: TGTGCCAGCAGCTTAGTTTCGTCGAGGGGTCTCGAGCAGTACTTC
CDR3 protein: CASSLVSSRGLEQYF

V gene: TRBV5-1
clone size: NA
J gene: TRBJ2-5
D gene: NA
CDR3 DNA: TGCGCCAGCAGCTTGGCCTGGGAGACCCAGTACTTC
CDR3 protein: CASSLAWETQYF

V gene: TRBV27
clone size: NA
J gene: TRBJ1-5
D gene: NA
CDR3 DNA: TGTGCCAGCAGTTTATCCGGAGGAGGGGGCAATCAGCCCCAGCATTTT
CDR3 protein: CASSLSGGGGNQPQHF

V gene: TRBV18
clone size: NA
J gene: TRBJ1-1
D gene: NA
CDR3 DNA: TGTGCCACTACGGGGCAGGGGACGACGAACACTGAAGCTTTCTTT
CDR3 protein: CATTGQGTTNTEAFF

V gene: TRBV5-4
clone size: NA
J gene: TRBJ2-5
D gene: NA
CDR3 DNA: TGTGCCAGCAGCTTGGCCGGACTACCCCAAGAGACCCAGTACTTC
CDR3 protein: CASSLAGLPQETQYF

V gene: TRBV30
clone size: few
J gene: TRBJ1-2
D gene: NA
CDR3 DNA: TGTGCCTGGAGTCCTGACCTTTATGGCTACACCTTC
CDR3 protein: CAWSPDLYGYTF

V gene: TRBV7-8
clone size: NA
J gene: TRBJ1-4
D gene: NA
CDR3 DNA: TGTGCCAGCAGCCTCCGGTTGTTTCAAAGTGAAAAACTGTTTTTT
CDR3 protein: CASSLRLFQSEKLFF

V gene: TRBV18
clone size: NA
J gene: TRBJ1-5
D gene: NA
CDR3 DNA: TGTGCCAGCTCAGGCCAGCTCAATCAGCCCCAGCATTTT
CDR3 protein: CASSGQLNQPQHF

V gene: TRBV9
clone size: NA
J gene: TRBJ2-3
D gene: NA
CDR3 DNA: TGTGCCAGCAGCGTAGCTGTCCATCAGGATACGCAGTATTTT
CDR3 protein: CASSVAVHQDTQYF

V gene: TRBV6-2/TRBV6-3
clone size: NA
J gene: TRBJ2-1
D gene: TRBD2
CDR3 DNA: TGTGCCAGCAGTCCCGGGACTAGCGGGGGGGCCGGTTGGAATGAGCAGTTCTTC
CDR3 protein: CASSPGTSGGAGWNEQFF

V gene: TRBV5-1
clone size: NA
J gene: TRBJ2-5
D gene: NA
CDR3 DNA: TGCGCCAGCAGCTTCGACAGAGGAGAAGAGACCCAGTACTTC
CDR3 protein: CASSFDRGEETQYF

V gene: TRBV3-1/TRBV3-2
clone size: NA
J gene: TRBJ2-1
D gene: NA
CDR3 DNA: TGTGCCAGCAGTCAGGCCTACCCGGGGCAGTTCTTC
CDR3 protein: CASSQAYPGQFF

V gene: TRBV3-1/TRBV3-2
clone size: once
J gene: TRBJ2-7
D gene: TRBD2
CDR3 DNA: TGTGCCAGCAGCCACCGCGATAGAGCGGGGGGGCCTGACGAGCAGTACTTC
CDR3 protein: CASSHRDRAGGPDEQYF